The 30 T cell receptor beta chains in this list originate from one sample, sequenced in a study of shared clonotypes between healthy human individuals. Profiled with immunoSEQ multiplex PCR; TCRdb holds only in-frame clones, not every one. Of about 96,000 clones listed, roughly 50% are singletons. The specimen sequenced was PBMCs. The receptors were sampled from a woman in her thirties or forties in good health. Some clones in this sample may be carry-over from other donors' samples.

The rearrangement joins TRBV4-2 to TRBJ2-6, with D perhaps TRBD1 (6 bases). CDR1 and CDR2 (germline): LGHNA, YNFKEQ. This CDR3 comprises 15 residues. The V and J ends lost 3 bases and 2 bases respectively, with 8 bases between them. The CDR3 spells CASSQGATGANVLTF. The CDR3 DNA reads TGTGCCAGCAGCCAGGGGGCCACTGGGGCCAACGTCCTGACTTTC.

The CDR3 bases are TGTGCCTGGAGTTGGACAGGCGCCTACAATGAGCAGTTCTTC. Amino acids: CAWSWTGAYNEQFF. V and J are TRBV30 and TRBJ2-1; TRBD1 agrees at 7 bases. There are 14 residues in the CDR3. The V gene's germline CDR1 is GTSNPN and CDR2 SVGIG (reference sequence). The V gene end was trimmed by 2 bases and the J gene end by 2 bases; junction bases not matched to a gene: 3.

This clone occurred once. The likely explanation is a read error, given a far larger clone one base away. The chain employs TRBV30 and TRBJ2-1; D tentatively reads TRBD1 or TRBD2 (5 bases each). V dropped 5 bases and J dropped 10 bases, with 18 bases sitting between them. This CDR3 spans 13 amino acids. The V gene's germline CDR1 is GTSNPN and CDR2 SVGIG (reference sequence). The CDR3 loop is CAWGPDWGSEQFF. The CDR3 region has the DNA TGTGCCTGGGGTCCGGACTGGGGCAGCGAGCAGTTCTTC.

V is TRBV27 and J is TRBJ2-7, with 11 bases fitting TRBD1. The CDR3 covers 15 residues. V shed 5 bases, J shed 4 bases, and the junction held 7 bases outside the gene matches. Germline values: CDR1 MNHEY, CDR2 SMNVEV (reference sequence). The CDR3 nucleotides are TGTGCCAGCAGTCGGACAGGGGGCGAATGGTACGAGCAGTACTTC. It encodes CASSRTGGEWYEQYF.

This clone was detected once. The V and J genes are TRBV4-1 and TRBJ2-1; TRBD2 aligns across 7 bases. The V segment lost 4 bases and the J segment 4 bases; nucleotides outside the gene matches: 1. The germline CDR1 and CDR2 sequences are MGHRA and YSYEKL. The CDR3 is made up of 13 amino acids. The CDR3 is CASSPGLYNEQFF. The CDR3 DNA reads TGCGCCAGCAGCCCGGGACTATACAATGAGCAGTTCTTC.

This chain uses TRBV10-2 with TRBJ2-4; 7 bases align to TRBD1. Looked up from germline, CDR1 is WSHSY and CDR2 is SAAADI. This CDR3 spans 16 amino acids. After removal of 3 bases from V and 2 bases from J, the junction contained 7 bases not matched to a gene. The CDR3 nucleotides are TGCGCCAGCAGTGATCGGAGACAGGGTACCAAAAACATTCAGTACTTC. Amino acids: CASSDRRQGTKNIQYF.

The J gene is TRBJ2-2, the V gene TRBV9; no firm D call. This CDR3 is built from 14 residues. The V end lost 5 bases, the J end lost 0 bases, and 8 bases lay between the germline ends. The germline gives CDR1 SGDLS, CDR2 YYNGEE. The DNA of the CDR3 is TGTGCCAGCAGGACGGCCGCGAACACCGGGGAGCTGTTTTTT. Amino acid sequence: CASRTAANTGELFF.

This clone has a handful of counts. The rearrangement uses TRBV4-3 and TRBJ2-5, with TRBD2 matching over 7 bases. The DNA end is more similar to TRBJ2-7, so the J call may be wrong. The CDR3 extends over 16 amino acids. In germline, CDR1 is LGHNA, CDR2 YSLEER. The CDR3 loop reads CASSHQGLAVSYEQYF. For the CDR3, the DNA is TGCGCCAGCAGCCACCAAGGTCTAGCGGTATCTTACGAGCAGTACTTC.

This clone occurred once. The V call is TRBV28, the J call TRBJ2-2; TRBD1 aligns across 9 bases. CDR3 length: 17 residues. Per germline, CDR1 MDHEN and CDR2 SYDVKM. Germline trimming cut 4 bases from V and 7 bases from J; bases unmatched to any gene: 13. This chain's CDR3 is CASSSATGQGLRGELFF. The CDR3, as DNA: TGTGCCAGCAGTTCTGCCACGGGACAGGGCCTTCGCGGGGAGCTGTTTTTT. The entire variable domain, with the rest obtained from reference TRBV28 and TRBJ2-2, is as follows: DVKVTQSSRYLVKRTGEKVFLECVQDMDHENMFWYRQDPGLGLRLIYFSYDVKMKEKGDIPEGYSVSREKKERFSLILESASTNQTSMYLCASSSATGQGLRGELFFGEGSRLTVL.

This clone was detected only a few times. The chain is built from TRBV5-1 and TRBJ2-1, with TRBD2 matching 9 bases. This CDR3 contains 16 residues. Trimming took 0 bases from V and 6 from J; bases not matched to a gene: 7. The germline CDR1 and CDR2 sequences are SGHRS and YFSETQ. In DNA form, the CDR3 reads TGCGCCAGCAGCTTGGCCCCAGCGGGAGGCCCCAATGAGCAGTTCTTC. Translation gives CASSLAPAGGPNEQFF.

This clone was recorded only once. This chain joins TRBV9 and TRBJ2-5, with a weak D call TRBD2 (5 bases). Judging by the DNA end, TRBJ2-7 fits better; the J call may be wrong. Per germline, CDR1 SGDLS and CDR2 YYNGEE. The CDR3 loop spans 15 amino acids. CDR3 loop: CASSVGALGGYEQYF. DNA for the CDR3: TGTGCCAGCAGCGTCGGAGCTCTCGGAGGCTACGAGCAGTACTTC.

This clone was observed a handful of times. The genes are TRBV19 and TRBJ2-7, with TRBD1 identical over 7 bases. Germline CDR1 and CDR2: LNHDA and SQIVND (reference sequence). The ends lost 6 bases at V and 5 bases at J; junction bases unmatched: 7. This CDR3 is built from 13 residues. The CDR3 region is CASRETGTHEQYF. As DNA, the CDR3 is TGTGCCAGTAGGGAGACAGGGACGCACGAGCAGTACTTC. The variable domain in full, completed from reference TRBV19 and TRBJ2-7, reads DGGITQSPKYLFRKEGQNVTLSCEQNLNHDAMYWYRQDPGQGLRLIYYSQIVNDFQKGDIAEGYSVSREKKESFPLTVTSAQKNPTAFYLCASRETGTHEQYFGPGTRLTVT.

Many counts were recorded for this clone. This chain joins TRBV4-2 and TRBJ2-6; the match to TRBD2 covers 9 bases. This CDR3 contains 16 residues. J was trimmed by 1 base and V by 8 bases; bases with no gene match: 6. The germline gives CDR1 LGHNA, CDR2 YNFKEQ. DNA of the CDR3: TGTGCCAGCGTAGCGGGAGACTTTTCTGGGGCCAACGTCCTGACTTTC. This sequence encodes CASVAGDFSGANVLTF.

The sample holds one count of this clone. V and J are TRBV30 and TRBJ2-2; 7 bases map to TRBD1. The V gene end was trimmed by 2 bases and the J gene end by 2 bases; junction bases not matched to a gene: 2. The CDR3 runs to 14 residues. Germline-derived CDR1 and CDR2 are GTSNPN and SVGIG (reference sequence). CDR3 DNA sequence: TGTGCCTGGAGTCGGGACAGCAACACCGGGGAGCTGTTTTTT. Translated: CAWSRDSNTGELFF.

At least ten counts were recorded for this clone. The CDR3 loop is CSVGGTAGYTF. The DNA of the CDR3 is TGCAGCGTTGGAGGGACAGCTGGCTACACCTTC. The chain is built from TRBV29-1 and TRBJ1-2; 7 nucleotides match TRBD1. The length of the CDR3 is 11 residues. The ends lost 4 bases at V and 7 bases at J; junction bases unmatched: 3. Germline V lookup: CDR1 SQVTM, CDR2 ANQGSEA.

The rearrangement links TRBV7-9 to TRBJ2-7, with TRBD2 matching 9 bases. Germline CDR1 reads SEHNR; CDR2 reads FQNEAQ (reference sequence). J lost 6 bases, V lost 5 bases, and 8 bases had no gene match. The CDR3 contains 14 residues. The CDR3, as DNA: TGTGCCAGCAGCCCCCGGCTAGCGGGAATCGAGCAGTACTTC. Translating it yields CASSPRLAGIEQYF.

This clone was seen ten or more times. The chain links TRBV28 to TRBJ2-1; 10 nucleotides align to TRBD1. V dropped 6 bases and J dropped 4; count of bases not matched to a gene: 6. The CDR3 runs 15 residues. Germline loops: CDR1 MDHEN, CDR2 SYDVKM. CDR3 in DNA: TGTGCCAGCAGAGTACCGGGACAGGGGTACAATGAGCAGTTCTTC. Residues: CASRVPGQGYNEQFF.

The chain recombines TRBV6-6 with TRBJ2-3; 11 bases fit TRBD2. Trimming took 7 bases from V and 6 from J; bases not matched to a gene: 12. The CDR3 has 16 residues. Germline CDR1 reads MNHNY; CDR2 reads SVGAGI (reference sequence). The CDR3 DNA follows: TGTGCCAGCACCACAACCAGGGCTAGCGGGAGGGATACGCAGTATTTT. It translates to CASTTTRASGRDTQYF.

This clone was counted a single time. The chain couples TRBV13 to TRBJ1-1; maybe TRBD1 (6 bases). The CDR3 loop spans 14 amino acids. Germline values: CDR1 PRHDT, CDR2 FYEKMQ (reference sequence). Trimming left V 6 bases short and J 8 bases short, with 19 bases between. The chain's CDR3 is CASSKETGSREAFF. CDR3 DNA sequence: TGTGCCAGCAGTAAAGAAACAGGGAGTAGGGAAGCTTTCTTT.

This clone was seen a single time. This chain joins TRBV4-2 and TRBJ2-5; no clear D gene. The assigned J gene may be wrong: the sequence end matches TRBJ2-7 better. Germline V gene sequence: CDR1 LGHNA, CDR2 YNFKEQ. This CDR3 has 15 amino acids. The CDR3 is CASSQVLSESYEQYF. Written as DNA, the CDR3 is TGTGCCAGCAGCCAAGTTTTAAGCGAGTCCTACGAGCAGTACTTC.

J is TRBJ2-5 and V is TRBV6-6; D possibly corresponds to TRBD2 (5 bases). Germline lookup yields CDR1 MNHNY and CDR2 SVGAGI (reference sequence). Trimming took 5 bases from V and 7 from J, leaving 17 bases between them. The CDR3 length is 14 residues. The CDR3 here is CASSERAGKGTQYF. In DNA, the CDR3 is TGTGCCAGCAGTGAGAGGGCTGGTAAAGGGACCCAGTACTTC.

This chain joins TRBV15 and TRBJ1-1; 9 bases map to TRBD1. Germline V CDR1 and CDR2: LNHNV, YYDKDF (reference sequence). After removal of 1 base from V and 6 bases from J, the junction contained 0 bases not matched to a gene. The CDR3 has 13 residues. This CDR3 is CATSRGTGAEAFF. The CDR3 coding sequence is TGTGCCACCAGCAGAGGGACAGGGGCTGAAGCTTTCTTT.

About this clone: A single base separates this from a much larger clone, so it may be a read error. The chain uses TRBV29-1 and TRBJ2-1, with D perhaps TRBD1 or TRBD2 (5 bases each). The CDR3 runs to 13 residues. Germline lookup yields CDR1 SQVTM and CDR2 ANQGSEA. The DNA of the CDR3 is TGCAGCGTCGACAGCGGACCATACAATAAGCAGTTCTTC. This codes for CSVDSGPYNKQFF.

As DNA, the CDR3 is TGTGCCTGGAGTGGGGCTCGGGAGTCCCAGTACTTC. This translates into CAWSGARESQYF. The rearrangement links TRBV30 to TRBJ2-5, with a weak D call TRBD2 (6 bases). Germline loops: CDR1 GTSNPN, CDR2 SVGIG (reference sequence). V was pared by 1 base and J by 9 bases, with 12 bases between. The CDR3 covers 12 residues.

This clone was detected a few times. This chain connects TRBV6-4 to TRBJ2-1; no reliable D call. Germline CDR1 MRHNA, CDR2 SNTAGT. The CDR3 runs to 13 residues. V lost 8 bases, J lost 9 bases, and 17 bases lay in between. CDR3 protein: CASGPTVVGEQFF. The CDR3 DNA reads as TGTGCCAGCGGGCCTACGGTAGTAGGTGAGCAGTTCTTC.

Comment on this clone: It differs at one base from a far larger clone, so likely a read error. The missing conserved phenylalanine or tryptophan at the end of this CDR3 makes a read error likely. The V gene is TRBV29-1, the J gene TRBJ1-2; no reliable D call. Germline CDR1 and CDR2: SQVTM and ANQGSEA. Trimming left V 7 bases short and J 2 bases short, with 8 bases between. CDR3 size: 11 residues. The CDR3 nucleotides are TGCAGCGAGTCCTCAAACTATGGCTACACCTCC. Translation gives CSESSNYGYTS.

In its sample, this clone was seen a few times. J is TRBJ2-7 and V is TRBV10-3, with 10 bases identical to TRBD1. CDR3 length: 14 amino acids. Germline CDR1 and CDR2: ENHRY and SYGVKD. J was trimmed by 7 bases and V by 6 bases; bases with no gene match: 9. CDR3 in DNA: TGTGCCATCAGCCAAGGACAGGGGGTAGGTGAGCAGTACTTC. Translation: CAISQGQGVGEQYF.

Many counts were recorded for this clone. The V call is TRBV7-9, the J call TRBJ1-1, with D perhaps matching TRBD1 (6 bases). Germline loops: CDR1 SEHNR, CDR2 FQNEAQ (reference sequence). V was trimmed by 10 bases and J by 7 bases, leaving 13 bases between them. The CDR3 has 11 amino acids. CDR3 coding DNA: TGTGCCACAGGGGACGGAGATGAAGCTTTCTTT. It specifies CATGDGDEAFF.

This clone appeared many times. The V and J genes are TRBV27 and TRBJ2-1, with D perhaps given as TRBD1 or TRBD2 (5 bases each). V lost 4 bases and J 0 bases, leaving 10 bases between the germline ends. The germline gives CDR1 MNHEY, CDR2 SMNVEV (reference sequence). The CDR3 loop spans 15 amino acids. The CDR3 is CASSSGTSSYNEQFF. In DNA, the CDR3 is TGTGCCAGCAGTTCCGGGACGAGCTCCTACAATGAGCAGTTCTTC.

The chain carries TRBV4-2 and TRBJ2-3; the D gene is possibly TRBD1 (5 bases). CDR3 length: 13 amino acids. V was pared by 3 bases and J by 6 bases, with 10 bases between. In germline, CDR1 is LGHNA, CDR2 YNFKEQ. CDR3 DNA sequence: TGTGCCAGCAGCCAGCGCAGGGCCGATACGCAGTATTTT. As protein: CASSQRRADTQYF.